Presented here are 18 T cell receptor beta chains from one specimen sequenced in a study of human T cells and chemical hapten exposure. Time point given: healthy volunteer bleed at 6 weeks. Unfractionated whole blood was the source from which total RNA was extracted. TCRdb ran MiXCR on the RACE reads and lists one entry per CDR3 protein. The sample has about 80,000 distinct CDR3 sequences, 7% to 9.5% seen once. Sequencing input: whole blood. The receptors were gathered from a female donor in good health. Some clones in this sample may be carry-over from other donors' samples.

This clonotype was seen a few times. The chain has TRBV12-3 or TRBV12-4 and TRBJ2-3, with D uncertain. The V end lost 2 bases, the J end lost 1 base, and 13 bases lay between the germline ends. CDR3 length: 16 amino acids. The DNA of the CDR3 is TGTGCCAGCAGTTTATTGGCCAGCGAGGGCACAGATACGCAGTATTTT. This gives the protein CASSLLASEGTDTQYF.

The chain uses TRBV5-1 and TRBJ2-7; D is perhaps TRBD2 (6 bases). CDR1 and CDR2 from the germline V gene are SGHRS and YFSETQ. CDR3 size: 14 residues. The ends were cut back, 3 bases at V and 0 bases at J, with 10 bases in the middle. Here the CDR3 DNA reads TGCGCCAGCAGCTACGACGGGAGCTCCTACGAGCAGTACTTC. As protein: CASSYDGSSYEQYF.

This clonotype was recorded many times. The V call is TRBV10-3, the J call TRBJ1-1; TRBD1 matches at 11 bases. J lost 1 base, V lost 6 bases, and 1 base had no gene match. The CDR3 runs 14 residues. Germline CDR1 reads ENHRY; CDR2 reads SYGVKD. The CDR3: CAIRGTGGNTEAFF. As DNA, the CDR3 is TGTGCCATCAGGGGGACAGGGGGGAACACTGAAGCTTTCTTT.

This clonotype was seen repeatedly, ten times or more. This chain joins TRBV5-6 and TRBJ2-7, with 7 bases matching TRBD1. V trimming: 4 bases; J trimming: 2 bases; junction bases outside the gene matches: 9. This CDR3 is 15 amino acids long. The germline V gene has CDR1 SGHDT and CDR2 YYEEEE. CDR3 sequence: CASSPGTVIAYEQYF. The CDR3 bases are TGTGCCAGCAGCCCAGGGACAGTGATTGCCTACGAGCAGTACTTC. Complete variable domain (other parts from reference TRBV5-6 and TRBJ2-7): DAGVTQSPTHLIKTRGQQVTLRCSPKSGHDTVSWYQQALGQGPQFIFQYYEEEERQRGNFPDRFSGHQFPNYSSELNVNALLLGDSALYLCASSPGTVIAYEQYFGPGTRLTVT.

This clonotype occurred many times. This chain connects TRBV23-1 to TRBJ1-2, with 8 positions matching TRBD1. TRBV23-1 is sorted into the ORF group, with uncertain function. The CDR3 runs 18 residues. Trimming took 0 bases from V and 0 from J; bases not matched to a gene: 9. The CDR3 DNA reads TGCGCCAGCAGTCAATCTTCCCGACAGGGGCAATCTAACTATGGCTACACCTTC. Translation: CASSQSSRQGQSNYGYTF.

A few counts support this clonotype. The DNA for the CDR3 is TGTGCCAGCAGTTACGATATTAGCGGGGCCTACAATGAGCAGTTCTTC. Translating it yields CASSYDISGAYNEQFF. The gene calls are TRBV6-6 and TRBJ2-1; 8 nucleotides agree with TRBD2. Germline trimming cut 2 bases from V and 2 bases from J; bases unmatched to any gene: 5. In germline, CDR1 is MNHNY, CDR2 SVGAGI (reference sequence). The CDR3 spans 16 residues.

This clonotype was counted only a few times. The V call is TRBV6-6, the J call TRBJ2-5, with 9 bases aligning to TRBD2. CDR3 length: 15 amino acids. The V gene end was trimmed by 2 bases and the J gene end by 4 bases; junction bases not matched to a gene: 5. Germline V CDR1 and CDR2: MNHNY, SVGAGI (reference sequence). Here the CDR3 reads CASSYGLAGRETQYF. In DNA, the CDR3 is TGTGCCAGCAGTTACGGCCTAGCGGGGAGAGAGACCCAGTACTTC.

V and J are TRBV18 and TRBJ2-1; D is possibly TRBD2 (6 bases). The germline V and J ends were trimmed by 3 bases and 8 bases, with 14 bases remaining between them. Per germline, CDR1 KGHSH and CDR2 LQKENI. The CDR3 covers 14 residues. CDR3 sequence reads: CASSPTIRDYEQFF. The CDR3 bases are TGTGCCAGCTCACCCACCATCAGGGACTATGAGCAGTTCTTC.

This clonotype was seen more than once but under ten times. The chain combines TRBV20-1 with TRBJ1-6; the D is unclear. V was clipped by 0 bases and J by 8 bases, with 17 bases between them. There are 16 residues in the CDR3. Germline V gene data show CDR1 as DFQATT and CDR2 as SNEGSKA (reference sequence). CDR3 coding DNA: TGCAGTGCTAGAGATGTGCGAAGTTCGTCGGATTCACCCCTCCACTTT. Encoded protein: CSARDVRSSSDSPLHF.

This clonotype was counted a few times. The rearrangement links TRBV15 to TRBJ2-7, with D perhaps being TRBD1 or TRBD2 (5 bases each). The CDR3 is 12 residues long. Germline CDR1 LNHNV, CDR2 YYDKDF (reference sequence). Deletions cut 11 bases from V and 7 bases from J, with 18 bases between. The CDR3 region is CAASGAREEQYF. The CDR3 DNA follows: TGTGCCGCCTCCGGGGCCAGAGAAGAGCAGTACTTC.

This clonotype came up many times. This chain connects TRBV4-3 to TRBJ1-6, with TRBD1 as a possible D gene (6 bases). Between the trimmed V and J ends, which lost 1 base and 10 bases, there was a span of 8 bases. CDR1 LGHNA and CDR2 YSLEER come from the germline V gene. The CDR3 spans 13 residues. CDR3 loop: CASSQGGGSPLHF. In DNA form, the CDR3 reads TGCGCCAGCAGCCAAGGGGGGGGCTCACCCCTCCACTTT.

The chain couples TRBV6-5 to TRBJ2-7; 9 nucleotides match TRBD1. With 0 bases clipped from V and 4 bases from J, the junction kept 10 bases outside the gene matches. The CDR3 runs 17 residues. Germline V gene lookup returns CDR1 MNHEY and CDR2 SVGAGI. The CDR3 loop is CASSYSTPGQGRYEQYF. The CDR3 DNA follows: TGTGCCAGCAGTTACTCGACTCCGGGACAGGGAAGATACGAGCAGTACTTC.

This clonotype was seen many times. The genes are TRBV12-3 or TRBV12-4 and TRBJ1-5; D unresolved. V shed 1 base and J shed 11 bases, with 9 bases lying between them. The CDR3 totals 12 residues. The CDR3 protein is CASSLETLSQHF. The CDR3 DNA sequence: TGTGCCAGCAGTTTAGAGACACTCTCCCAGCATTTT.

J is TRBJ1-2 and V is TRBV12-3 or TRBV12-4, with TRBD1 matching 11 bases. With 6 bases clipped from V and 3 bases from J, the junction kept 9 bases outside the gene matches. The CDR3 extends over 16 amino acids. The CDR3 loop reads CASRTSGTGGHYGYTF. CDR3 nucleotides: TGTGCCAGCAGGACCAGCGGGACAGGGGGGCACTATGGCTACACCTTC.

The sample holds many counts of this clonotype. This rearrangement joins TRBV10-2 to TRBJ1-4; no definite D call. The CDR3 is made up of 14 amino acids. V lost 4 bases, J lost 0 bases, and 6 bases lay in between. Germline V gives CDR1 WSHSY, CDR2 SAAADI. CDR3 bases: TGCGCCAGCAGTGGATGGTCAACTAATGAAAAACTGTTTTTT. Its translation is CASSGWSTNEKLFF.

This clonotype was detected many times. The chain is built from TRBV6-6 and TRBJ2-7, with D possibly being TRBD1 (6 bases). With 4 bases removed from V and 2 bases from J, the gap between germline ends came to 18 bases. Germline values: CDR1 MNHNY, CDR2 SVGAGI (reference sequence). The CDR3 contains 16 residues. The CDR3 DNA is TGTGCCAGCAGTTTCTCCCGGGACATTCCGACCTACGAGCAGTACTTC. It yields the protein CASSFSRDIPTYEQYF.

Only a few counts were recorded for this clonotype. The chain links TRBV2 to TRBJ1-2; D ambiguous. This CDR3 contains 12 residues. Trimming removed 2 bases at V and 5 bases at J, with 6 bases between. CDR1 and CDR2 (germline): SNHLY, FYNNEI. CDR3 loop: CASSERWYGYTF. For the CDR3, the DNA is TGTGCCAGCAGTGAAAGATGGTATGGCTACACCTTC.

The J gene is TRBJ1-4, the V gene TRBV5-1, with a weak D call TRBD1 (5 bases). The germline V gene has CDR1 SGHRS and CDR2 YFSETQ. With 0 bases removed from V and 3 bases from J, the gap between germline ends came to 6 bases. The CDR3 is 14 residues long. Here the CDR3 reads CASSLGQSNEKLFF. The CDR3 DNA is TGCGCCAGCAGCTTGGGACAGTCTAATGAAAAACTGTTTTTT.